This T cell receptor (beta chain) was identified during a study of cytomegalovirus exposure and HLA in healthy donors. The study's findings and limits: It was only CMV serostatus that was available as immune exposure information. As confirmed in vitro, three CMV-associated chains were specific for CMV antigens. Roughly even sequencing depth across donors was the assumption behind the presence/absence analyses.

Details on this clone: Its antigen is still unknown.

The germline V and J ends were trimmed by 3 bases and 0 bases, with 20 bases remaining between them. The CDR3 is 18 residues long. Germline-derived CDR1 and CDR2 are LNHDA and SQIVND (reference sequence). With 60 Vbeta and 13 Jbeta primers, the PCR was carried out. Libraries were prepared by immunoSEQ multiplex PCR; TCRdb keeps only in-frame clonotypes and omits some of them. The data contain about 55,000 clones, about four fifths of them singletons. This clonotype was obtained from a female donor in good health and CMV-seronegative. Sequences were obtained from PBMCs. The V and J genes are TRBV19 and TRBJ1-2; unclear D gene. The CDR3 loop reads CASSMPFYSLSPNYGYTF. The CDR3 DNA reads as TGTGCCAGTAGTATGCCTTTTTACTCCCTATCTCCTAACTATGGCTACACCTTC.